The 14 T cell receptor beta chains below all came from one sample that was sequenced in a study of CD8+CD57+ T cells in acquired aplastic anemia. Both TCR beta VDJ combination and CDR3 sequence profiling were carried out. Genomic DNA was the template for this profiling. MiXCR, run by TCRdb on the reads, gives a single entry per CDR3 protein. The table lists fewer than 80,000 distinct CDR3 sequences, 55% to 75% of them singletons. All sequencing subjects had displayed CD8+CD57+ cell expansion on flow cytometry. Input material: sorted CD4+, CD8+, or CD8+CD57+ T cells (not recorded which) from PBMCs. The receptors shown here come from a human donor with aplastic anemia.

This clonotype was seen a handful of times. CDR3 in amino acids: CASSVTAGPEAFF. Here the CDR3 DNA reads TGTGCCAGCAGCGTAACGGCAGGACCTGAAGCTTTCTTT. The V and J genes are TRBV9 and TRBJ1-1; the D is unclear. The V gene's germline CDR1 is SGDLS and CDR2 YYNGEE. The CDR3 spans 13 residues. The germline V and J ends were trimmed by 1 base and 6 bases, with 10 bases remaining between them. Full variable domain (rest looked up from reference TRBV9 and TRBJ1-1): DSGVTQTPKHLITATGQRVTLRCSPRSGDLSVYWYQQSLDQGLQFLIQYYNGEERAKGNILERFSAQQFPDLHSELNLSSLELGDSALYFCASSVTAGPEAFFGQGTRLTVV.

Comments on this clonotype: Since a much larger clone is just one base distant, this may be a read error. The genes are TRBV29-1 and TRBJ2-7; unclear D gene. This CDR3 region has 13 residues. The V end was cut by 7 bases, the J end by 0 bases, with 13 bases between. Germline assignment: CDR1 SQVTM and CDR2 ANQGSEA. The CDR3 nucleotides are TGCAGCGCCCTTGGACGCCTCTCCTACGAGCAGTACTTC. Translating it yields CSALGRLSYEQYF.

The chain employs TRBV5-1 and TRBJ2-7, with D maybe TRBD2 (6 bases). Germline lookup yields CDR1 SGHRS and CDR2 YFSETQ. The V end lost 4 bases, the J end lost 3 bases, and 14 bases lay between the germline ends. The CDR3 consists of 14 residues. The DNA for the CDR3 is TGCGCCAGCAGCCCCACCGGGACTGGCTACGAGCAGTACTTC. Translating gives CASSPTGTGYEQYF.

This chain joins TRBV25-1 and TRBJ2-7; 8 bases are shared with TRBD2. The CDR3 contains 15 residues. In germline, CDR1 is MGHDK, CDR2 SYGVNS. V trimming: 6 bases; J trimming: 0 bases; junction bases outside the gene matches: 7. The CDR3 DNA reads as TGTGCCAGCAGCCGGGGGGGGCAGCACTCCTACGAGCAGTACTTC. It codes for CASSRGGQHSYEQYF.

This clonotype was seen a handful of times. This chain uses TRBV10-3 with TRBJ2-7; the match to TRBD2 covers 8 bases. The germline CDR1 and CDR2 sequences are ENHRY and SYGVKD. This CDR3 has 15 residues. J gave up 1 base and V 3 bases, and 5 bases lay outside the gene matches. The CDR3 coding sequence is TGTGCCATCAGTGAAGTAGCGGGGAGTTCCTACGAGCAGTACTTC. This gives the protein CAISEVAGSSYEQYF.

The gene calls are TRBV2 and TRBJ1-1, with 11 bases matching TRBD1. This CDR3 contains 13 residues. Germline-derived CDR1 and CDR2 are SNHLY and FYNNEI. V lost 6 bases to trimming and J lost 11 bases; unmatched junction nucleotides: 8. The CDR3 here is CASRHGTGGVAFF. The CDR3 coding sequence is TGTGCCAGCAGACATGGGACAGGGGGTGTCGCTTTCTTT.

The chain recombines TRBV10-1 with TRBJ1-6; weak D call: TRBD1 (5 bases). In germline, CDR1 is WNHNN, CDR2 SYGVQD (reference sequence). CDR3 length: 14 amino acids. Trimming pared 0 bases from V and 9 bases from J, leaving 9 bases between. DNA for the CDR3: TGCGCCAGCAGTGAGTCAGGGGAGATTTCACCCCTCCACTTT. It codes for CASSESGEISPLHF.

The chain recombines TRBV30 with TRBJ2-3; TRBD2 agrees at 14 bases. This CDR3 is 15 amino acids long. Germline trimming cut 5 bases from V and 3 bases from J; bases unmatched to any gene: 4. Germline loops: CDR1 GTSNPN, CDR2 SVGIG (reference sequence). Written as DNA, the CDR3 is TGTGCCTGGGCCGGGACTAGCGGGAGTACAGATACGCAGTATTTT. Protein product: CAWAGTSGSTDTQYF.

The rearrangement uses TRBV2 and TRBJ1-5; D is ambiguous. The CDR3 is 14 amino acids. CDR1 and CDR2 from the germline V gene are SNHLY and FYNNEI. The V and J ends lost 0 bases and 5 bases respectively, with 8 bases between them. Here the CDR3 DNA reads TGTGCCAGCAGTGAAGCAGCCGCCCATCAGCCCCAGCATTTT. Translating it yields CASSEAAAHQPQHF.

The chain links TRBV2 to TRBJ2-1; D remains unclear. V lost 1 base, J lost 6 bases, and 13 bases lay in between. CDR3 length: 15 amino acids. Germline CDR1 is SNHLY and CDR2 is FYNNEI. The CDR3 DNA sequence: TGTGCCAGCAGTGAAGTTGGTTCGGTAGTCAATGAGCAGTTCTTC. Translation: CASSEVGSVVNEQFF.

The V call is TRBV12-3 or TRBV12-4, the J call TRBJ2-7; TRBD1 aligns across 11 bases. Germline trimming cut 6 bases from V and 7 bases from J; bases unmatched to any gene: 5. The CDR3 consists of 13 residues. The CDR3 spells CASRIGTGGEQYF. The CDR3 nucleotides are TGTGCCAGCAGAATAGGGACAGGGGGTGAGCAGTACTTC.

This clonotype was detected a few times. The V gene is TRBV15, the J gene TRBJ1-1; D gene unclear. CDR3 length equals 13 residues. V was pared by 0 bases and J by 4 bases, with 6 bases between. The germline V gene has CDR1 LNHNV and CDR2 YYDKDF (reference sequence). In nucleotides, the CDR3 is TGTGCCACCAGCAGAGATCCAGCCACTGAAGCTTTCTTT. This translates into CATSRDPATEAFF.

Worth noting for this clonotype: Germline and junction disagree at one end, which may indicate a read error. V is TRBV19 and J is TRBJ2-7; a possible D gene is TRBD2 (7 bases). The CDR3 length is 14 residues. CDR1 and CDR2 from the germline V gene are LNHDA and SQIVND (reference sequence). The CDR3 spells CANSIAGATYEQYF. The CDR3 nucleotides are TGTGCCAATAGTATTGCGGGGGCCACCTACGAGCAGTACTTC.

This clonotype was seen more than once but under ten times. The chain uses TRBV28 and TRBJ1-1; TRBD1 matches 8 bases. V was clipped by 4 bases and J by 3 bases; unmatched bases: 7. The CDR3 sequence is 15 residues long. Germline loops: CDR1 MDHEN, CDR2 SYDVKM. The CDR3 protein is CASSSPLRGHTEAFF. CDR3 DNA sequence: TGTGCCAGCAGTTCCCCCCTCAGGGGGCACACTGAAGCTTTCTTT.